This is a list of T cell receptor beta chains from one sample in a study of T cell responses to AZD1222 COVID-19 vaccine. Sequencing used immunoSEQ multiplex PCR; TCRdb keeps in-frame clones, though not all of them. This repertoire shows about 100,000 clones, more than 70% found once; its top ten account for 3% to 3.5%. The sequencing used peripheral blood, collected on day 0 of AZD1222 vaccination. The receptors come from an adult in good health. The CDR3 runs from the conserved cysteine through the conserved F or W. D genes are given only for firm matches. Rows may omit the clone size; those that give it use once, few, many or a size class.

cdr3_nt: TGTGCCACCAGTGGGCGACAGGGAGCTCAAGGCTCCTATAATTCACCCCTCCACTTT
cdr3_aa: CATSGRQGAQGSYNSPLHF
j_call: TRBJ1-6
v_call: TRBV24-1
clone_size: NA
d_call: TRBD1

cdr3_nt: TGTGCCAGCAGCTTCCGAGGGCCGGGGGGTAGTTCACCCCTCCACTTT
cdr3_aa: CASSFRGPGGSSPLHF
j_call: TRBJ1-6
v_call: TRBV7-9
clone_size: NA
d_call: NA

cdr3_nt: TGTGCCAGCAGTTACGTCGGGGGTGATTCACCCCTCCACTTT
cdr3_aa: CASSYVGGDSPLHF
j_call: TRBJ1-6
v_call: TRBV6-5
clone_size: NA
d_call: NA

cdr3_nt: TGTGCCAGCAGCCCCCTCCCGGACAGGGGTATAGGCAATGAGCAGTTCTTC
cdr3_aa: CASSPLPDRGIGNEQFF
j_call: TRBJ2-1
v_call: TRBV3-1/TRBV3-2
clone_size: NA
d_call: TRBD1

cdr3_nt: TGTGCCAGCAGCTTAGAGGAGGGGGGCTACACCTTC
cdr3_aa: CASSLEEGGYTF
j_call: TRBJ1-2
v_call: TRBV7-9
clone_size: NA
d_call: NA

cdr3_nt: TGTGCCTGGACCTTGGGACAGGGGGACGAGCAGTACTTC
cdr3_aa: CAWTLGQGDEQYF
j_call: TRBJ2-7
v_call: TRBV30
clone_size: NA
d_call: TRBD1

cdr3_nt: TGTGCCAGCAGTTTCCAGGGTCTGCGATCACCCCTCCACTTT
cdr3_aa: CASSFQGLRSPLHF
j_call: TRBJ1-6
v_call: TRBV6-5
clone_size: NA
d_call: NA

cdr3_nt: TGTGCCAGCAGCTTTGGCTTGGGGCCCTCTAACTATGGCTACACCTTC
cdr3_aa: CASSFGLGPSNYGYTF
j_call: TRBJ1-2
v_call: TRBV11-2
clone_size: NA
d_call: NA

cdr3_nt: TGTGCCAGCAGTACCGGGAGGAACACTGAAGCTTTCTTT
cdr3_aa: CASSTGRNTEAFF
j_call: TRBJ1-1
v_call: TRBV6-5
clone_size: NA
d_call: NA

cdr3_nt: TGTGCCAGCAGCCAATCGGGGGGTTCACCCCTCCACTTT
cdr3_aa: CASSQSGGSPLHF
j_call: TRBJ1-6
v_call: TRBV16
clone_size: NA
d_call: NA

cdr3_nt: TGTGCCAGCAGTCGCGCCTTGAATTCACCCCTCCACTTT
cdr3_aa: CASSRALNSPLHF
j_call: TRBJ1-6
v_call: TRBV7-3
clone_size: few
d_call: NA

cdr3_nt: TGTGCCAGCACCTTGGAGGGCGGCAATCAGCCCCAGCATTTT
cdr3_aa: CASTLEGGNQPQHF
j_call: TRBJ1-5
v_call: TRBV28
clone_size: few
d_call: NA

cdr3_nt: TGTGCCAGCAGCTTTGCGGGCTACGAGCAGTACTTC
cdr3_aa: CASSFAGYEQYF
j_call: TRBJ2-7
v_call: TRBV7-2
clone_size: NA
d_call: NA

cdr3_nt: TGTGCCAGCAGCGTAGCCTGGACCCAGGGACCTAACTATGGCTACACCTTC
cdr3_aa: CASSVAWTQGPNYGYTF
j_call: TRBJ1-2
v_call: TRBV9
clone_size: NA
d_call: NA

cdr3_nt: TGTGCCAGTAGTTCAAAGACAGGGCAATCCGGTGAAGCTTTCTTT
cdr3_aa: CASSSKTGQSGEAFF
j_call: TRBJ1-1
v_call: TRBV19
clone_size: NA
d_call: TRBD1

cdr3_nt: TGTGCCAGCAGTTTCCCCACAAACACAGATACGCAGTATTTT
cdr3_aa: CASSFPTNTDTQYF
j_call: TRBJ2-3
v_call: TRBV28
clone_size: few
d_call: NA

cdr3_nt: TGCGCCAGCAGCCCAAACGGGGGATCCGGGGAGCTGTTTTTT
cdr3_aa: CASSPNGGSGELFF
j_call: TRBJ2-2
v_call: TRBV10-1
clone_size: once
d_call: NA

cdr3_nt: TGTGCCAGCAGGTCGGGCAGGGGGAACACTGAAGCTTTCTTT
cdr3_aa: CASRSGRGNTEAFF
j_call: TRBJ1-1
v_call: TRBV6-5
clone_size: once
d_call: NA

cdr3_nt: TGTGCCAGTACCGGCGCCTCCCTAACGCAGTATTTT
cdr3_aa: CASTGASLTQYF
j_call: TRBJ2-3
v_call: TRBV19
clone_size: NA
d_call: NA

cdr3_nt: TGTGCCAGCTGTAGGGAACTATACAATGAGCAGTTCTTC
cdr3_aa: CASCRELYNEQFF
j_call: TRBJ2-1
v_call: TRBV7-2
clone_size: once
d_call: NA

cdr3_nt: TGCGCCAGCAGCTTGGGGACAGGGGCTCCTAATGAAAAACTGTTTTTT
cdr3_aa: CASSLGTGAPNEKLFF
j_call: TRBJ1-4
v_call: TRBV5-1
clone_size: NA
d_call: TRBD1

cdr3_nt: TGTGCCTGGAGTGTTTATCCTAACACCGGGGAGCTGTTTTTT
cdr3_aa: CAWSVYPNTGELFF
j_call: TRBJ2-2
v_call: TRBV30
clone_size: NA
d_call: NA

cdr3_nt: TGCGCCAGCAGCTTGGGACAGGGGGCTGGAAACACCATATATTTT
cdr3_aa: CASSLGQGAGNTIYF
j_call: TRBJ1-3
v_call: TRBV5-1
clone_size: NA
d_call: TRBD1

cdr3_nt: TGTGCCAGCAGCCCCATCTTGAACACCGGGGAGCTGTTTTTT
cdr3_aa: CASSPILNTGELFF
j_call: TRBJ2-2
v_call: TRBV7-3
clone_size: NA
d_call: NA

cdr3_nt: TGCGCCAGCAGCCAGGGGGGCAGGGAGACCCAGTACTTC
cdr3_aa: CASSQGGRETQYF
j_call: TRBJ2-5
v_call: TRBV4-3
clone_size: once
d_call: NA

cdr3_nt: TGTGCCAGCAGCCCCCGTGGAGCTAACTATGGCTACACCTTC
cdr3_aa: CASSPRGANYGYTF
j_call: TRBJ1-2
v_call: TRBV9
clone_size: NA
d_call: NA

cdr3_nt: TGTGCCAGCAGTGGGGGCTGGACCTACGAGCAGTACTTC
cdr3_aa: CASSGGWTYEQYF
j_call: TRBJ2-7
v_call: TRBV12-3/TRBV12-4
clone_size: NA
d_call: NA

cdr3_nt: TGTGCCAGCAGTTTAAGTCGTTGGACGGACACTGAAGCTTTCTTT
cdr3_aa: CASSLSRWTDTEAFF
j_call: TRBJ1-1
v_call: TRBV28
clone_size: NA
d_call: NA

cdr3_nt: TGTGCCAGCAGCTGGGGGGCAGGGGGTGATTACGAGCAGTACTTC
cdr3_aa: CASSWGAGGDYEQYF
j_call: TRBJ2-7
v_call: TRBV5-4
clone_size: NA
d_call: NA

cdr3_nt: TGTGCCTGGAGTGATACTGCGGGGTCGGGGCAGCCCCAGCATTTT
cdr3_aa: CAWSDTAGSGQPQHF
j_call: TRBJ1-5
v_call: TRBV30
clone_size: NA
d_call: NA

cdr3_nt: TGTGCCAGCAGTTTATGGAGACTAGCGGGGGGGCCCGGGGAGCTGTTTTTT
cdr3_aa: CASSLWRLAGGPGELFF
j_call: TRBJ2-2
v_call: TRBV28
clone_size: NA
d_call: TRBD2

cdr3_nt: TGCGCCAGCAGCTCACTCGGCCAGGCGGTCTACACCTTC
cdr3_aa: CASSSLGQAVYTF
j_call: TRBJ1-2
v_call: TRBV5-1
clone_size: once
d_call: NA

cdr3_nt: TGTGCCAGCGAGGGGGCCGTCGATACGCAGTATTTT
cdr3_aa: CASEGAVDTQYF
j_call: TRBJ2-3
v_call: TRBV6-5
clone_size: NA
d_call: TRBD1

cdr3_nt: TGTGCCTGGACGGGTCCGGGACAGGGGACTGAAGCTTTCTTT
cdr3_aa: CAWTGPGQGTEAFF
j_call: TRBJ1-1
v_call: TRBV30
clone_size: NA
d_call: TRBD1

cdr3_nt: TGTGCCAGCAGCCAAGGGGACTGGACCCAGTACTTC
cdr3_aa: CASSQGDWTQYF
j_call: TRBJ2-5
v_call: TRBV3-1/TRBV3-2
clone_size: NA
d_call: NA

cdr3_nt: TGTGCCAGCAGGGAGGGGGGGCCCGGCGAGCAGTACTTC
cdr3_aa: CASREGGPGEQYF
j_call: TRBJ2-7
v_call: TRBV3-1/TRBV3-2
clone_size: NA
d_call: NA

cdr3_nt: TGTGCCAGCAGCTTAGGTAGCGGGGGAAGGTCAGAGACCCAGTACTTC
cdr3_aa: CASSLGSGGRSETQYF
j_call: TRBJ2-5
v_call: TRBV7-6
clone_size: NA
d_call: TRBD2

cdr3_nt: TGTGCCAGCAGTCCAGAGGGACTCATCAGATCTGGGGAGCTGTTTTTT
cdr3_aa: CASSPEGLIRSGELFF
j_call: TRBJ2-2
v_call: TRBV28
clone_size: NA
d_call: NA

cdr3_nt: TGTGCCAGCAGTCCCCGGGACGGCTCCTACGAGCAGTACTTC
cdr3_aa: CASSPRDGSYEQYF
j_call: TRBJ2-7
v_call: TRBV28
clone_size: NA
d_call: NA

cdr3_nt: TGTGCCAGCAGCGGGGACTTCTCCTATGGCTACACCTTC
cdr3_aa: CASSGDFSYGYTF
j_call: TRBJ1-2
v_call: TRBV2
clone_size: NA
d_call: NA

cdr3_nt: TGCGCCAGCAGCTTGTGGGGGGCCCCTGAAGCTTTCTTT
cdr3_aa: CASSLWGAPEAFF
j_call: TRBJ1-1
v_call: TRBV5-1
clone_size: NA
d_call: NA

cdr3_nt: TGTGCCAGCAGCTTAGGAGGGGGCTATGGCTACACCTTC
cdr3_aa: CASSLGGGYGYTF
j_call: TRBJ1-2
v_call: TRBV7-3
clone_size: once
d_call: NA

cdr3_nt: TGTGCCTGGGAGACCGGGACAGGGGGCAATCTAGCCAAAAACATTCAGTACTTC
cdr3_aa: CAWETGTGGNLAKNIQYF
j_call: TRBJ2-4
v_call: TRBV30
clone_size: NA
d_call: TRBD1

cdr3_nt: TGCAGCGTTGAAGAGCGACCTAAAGGGCAGTATTTT
cdr3_aa: CSVEERPKGQYF
j_call: TRBJ2-3
v_call: TRBV29-1
clone_size: once
d_call: NA

cdr3_nt: TGTGCCAGCAGTTACTCGGGGCAGGGCGCTGGAAACACCATATATTTT
cdr3_aa: CASSYSGQGAGNTIYF
j_call: TRBJ1-3
v_call: TRBV6-5
clone_size: NA
d_call: NA

cdr3_nt: TGTGCCAGCAGCTCTAGACAGAGGAGTGGGACTGAAGCTTTCTTT
cdr3_aa: CASSSRQRSGTEAFF
j_call: TRBJ1-1
v_call: TRBV3-1/TRBV3-2
clone_size: NA
d_call: NA

cdr3_nt: TGTGCCAGTAAGGGGACTAGCGGGGGCCCGCCAGGAGAGACCCAGTACTTC
cdr3_aa: CASKGTSGGPPGETQYF
j_call: TRBJ2-5
v_call: TRBV19
clone_size: once
d_call: TRBD2

cdr3_nt: TGTGCCAGCAGCCCAGGGGAGGAGACCCAGTACTTC
cdr3_aa: CASSPGEETQYF
j_call: TRBJ2-5
v_call: TRBV7-8
clone_size: NA
d_call: NA

cdr3_nt: TGTGCCAGCAGCTTGCGGTTGAACCCATCAGCAGATGGCTACACCTTC
cdr3_aa: CASSLRLNPSADGYTF
j_call: TRBJ1-2
v_call: TRBV5-4
clone_size: NA
d_call: NA

cdr3_nt: TGTGCCAGCAGTTCTTCTGACAGACTCAATGAAAAACTGTTTTTT
cdr3_aa: CASSSSDRLNEKLFF
j_call: TRBJ1-4
v_call: TRBV6-5
clone_size: NA
d_call: NA

cdr3_nt: TGTGCCAGCAGTACACCCTCCGCGGGGGAGGAGGGCGAGCAGTACTTC
cdr3_aa: CASSTPSAGEEGEQYF
j_call: TRBJ2-7
v_call: TRBV28
clone_size: once
d_call: TRBD2

cdr3_nt: TGTGCCACCAGCAGGAGGCTCACCGGGGCACAGAACACTGAAGCTTTCTTT
cdr3_aa: CATSRRLTGAQNTEAFF
j_call: TRBJ1-1
v_call: TRBV15
clone_size: NA
d_call: NA

cdr3_nt: TGTGCCAGCTCGTCTTATGAGGGTGCGGCCGGGGAGCTGTTTTTT
cdr3_aa: CASSSYEGAAGELFF
j_call: TRBJ2-2
v_call: TRBV6-5
clone_size: NA
d_call: NA

cdr3_nt: TGTGCCAGCAATCCGGGAGGTAGGCAGCCCCAGCATTTT
cdr3_aa: CASNPGGRQPQHF
j_call: TRBJ1-5
v_call: TRBV6-5
clone_size: NA
d_call: NA

cdr3_nt: TGCGCCAGCAGTGGAGGGACCAAGAACACTGAAGCTTTCTTT
cdr3_aa: CASSGGTKNTEAFF
j_call: TRBJ1-1
v_call: TRBV10-1
clone_size: NA
d_call: NA

cdr3_nt: TGTGCCAGCAGTTCCACCGGGACAGCAAACACTGAAGCTTTCTTT
cdr3_aa: CASSSTGTANTEAFF
j_call: TRBJ1-1
v_call: TRBV28
clone_size: NA
d_call: TRBD1

cdr3_nt: TGTGCCAGCAGCGGTGGGGCCTACTACAATGAGCAGTTCTTC
cdr3_aa: CASSGGAYYNEQFF
j_call: TRBJ2-1
v_call: TRBV27
clone_size: NA
d_call: NA